The 19 T cell receptor beta chains below come from one sample, sequenced in a study of T cell changes during pregnancy in multiple sclerosis. Libraries were prepared by immunoSEQ multiplex PCR; TCRdb keeps only in-frame clonotypes and omits some of them. The table records some 60,000 clones, approximately 91% of them present only once. The sample in question was peripheral blood, obtained in the second trimester of pregnancy. The receptors come from a female donor with multiple sclerosis, enrolled in a pregnancy study.

CDR3: CASSPLPKLGGYTF. CDR3 bases: TGTGCCAGCAGCCCACTGCCTAAACTCGGTGGCTACACCTTC. This sequence joins TRBV13 and TRBJ1-2; D not certain. Germline V CDR1 and CDR2: PRHDT, FYEKMQ (reference sequence). Trimming cost V 5 bases and J 7 bases, with 17 bases left between them. This CDR3 contains 14 residues.

The chain carries TRBV12-2 and TRBJ2-2; no check of the table's D call, TRBD2, against the DNA was made. TRBV12-2 is a recognized pseudogene. The CDR3 consists of 16 residues. The CDR3 loop is CASRLAASGAIGELFF. The CDR3 DNA reads TGTGCAAGTCGCTTAGCGGCTAGCGGGGCTATCGGGGAGCTGTTTTTT.

The genes are TRBV30 and TRBJ1-2, with 9 bases fitting TRBD1. The CDR3 contains 13 residues. After removal of 0 bases from V and 8 bases from J, the junction contained 4 bases not matched to a gene. Germline V CDR1 and CDR2: GTSNPN, SVGIG (reference sequence). DNA for the CDR3: TGTGCCTGGAGTGTTGGGACAGGGAACGGCTACACCTTC. Residues: CAWSVGTGNGYTF.

This clone was detected once. The chain has TRBV2 and TRBJ2-5; 8 positions agree with TRBD2. V shed 1 base and J 4 bases; nucleotides not matched to a gene: 8. Germline CDR1 and CDR2: SNHLY and FYNNEI. The CDR3 is 16 amino acids. The CDR3 protein is CASSEDAGGGRETQYF. The CDR3, as DNA: TGTGCCAGCAGTGAAGATGCGGGCGGGGGGAGAGAGACCCAGTACTTC.

Only one count was recorded for this clone. V and J are TRBV7-6 and TRBJ2-3, with no clear D. The germline gives CDR1 SGHVS, CDR2 FNYEAQ. With 4 bases removed from V and 0 bases from J, the gap between germline ends came to 5 bases. The CDR3 covers 13 residues. The CDR3 coding sequence is TGTGCCAGCAGCTCCCCGAGCACAGATACGCAGTATTTT. As protein: CASSSPSTDTQYF.

This chain joins TRBV7-2 and TRBJ2-1; 12 bases match TRBD2. The CDR3 runs to 15 residues. In germline, CDR1 is SGHTA, CDR2 FQGNSA. V gave up 5 bases and J gave up 5 bases; unmatched junction bases: 4. CDR3 sequence: CASSATSGGHNEQFF. CDR3 DNA: TGTGCCAGCAGCGCGACTAGCGGGGGTCACAATGAGCAGTTCTTC.

The chain joins TRBV2 to TRBJ2-2; maybe TRBD2 (6 bases). The CDR3 extends over 15 amino acids. Between the trimmed V and J ends, which lost 10 bases and 6 bases, there was a span of 21 bases. Germline V gives CDR1 SNHLY, CDR2 FYNNEI. The CDR3 sequence: CAISSSGERAGELFF. The CDR3, as DNA: TGTGCCATTTCTTCGTCCGGGGAGCGGGCCGGGGAGCTGTTTTTT.

The gene calls are TRBV5-4 and TRBJ2-7; 9 positions match TRBD1. Germline V lookup: CDR1 SGHNT, CDR2 YYREEE (reference sequence). V lost 4 bases and J lost 7; bases outside the gene matches: 12. The CDR3 has 15 amino acids. The CDR3 sequence: CASSQWTGERGEQYF. The DNA for the CDR3 is TGTGCCAGCAGCCAATGGACAGGGGAGAGGGGTGAGCAGTACTTC.

The chain combines TRBV10-2 with TRBJ1-1; 8 nucleotides align to TRBD1. The V segment lost 8 bases and the J segment 3 bases; nucleotides outside the gene matches: 8. The V gene's germline CDR1 is WSHSY and CDR2 SAAADI. The CDR3 runs 14 residues. The CDR3 region has the DNA TGCGCCAGCGGGATAACAGGGGGGGACACTGAAGCTTTCTTT. Its translation: CASGITGGDTEAFF.

The chain links TRBV7-9 to TRBJ1-1; 7 bases line up with TRBD1. The V gene's germline CDR1 is SEHNR and CDR2 FQNEAQ (reference sequence). The V and J ends lost 5 bases and 7 bases, in that order; junction bases with no gene match: 10. The CDR3 consists of 14 residues. The CDR3: CASSPPGQTFEAFF. The CDR3 bases are TGTGCCAGCAGCCCCCCGGGACAGACCTTTGAAGCTTTCTTT.

This chain uses TRBV6-1 with TRBJ1-6; the D gene is possibly TRBD1 (6 bases). CDR3 length equals 13 residues. V was pared by 6 bases and J by 10 bases, with 13 bases between. CDR1 and CDR2 from the germline V gene are MNHNS and SASEGT. The CDR3 is CASREQGRSPLHF. The CDR3 bases are TGTGCCAGCAGGGAACAGGGCCGGTCACCCCTCCACTTT.

The chain links TRBV30 to TRBJ1-4; tentatively, D is TRBD1 (6 bases). Germline-derived CDR1 and CDR2 are GTSNPN and SVGIG (reference sequence). CDR3 length: 14 residues. Trimming took off 3 bases at V and 6 bases at J, with 14 bases between the two ends. CDR3 sequence reads: CAWSPGGADEKLFF. In DNA, the CDR3 is TGTGCCTGGAGCCCTGGGGGGGCTGATGAAAAACTGTTTTTT.

This chain links TRBV7-3 with TRBJ2-2, with 7 bases that match TRBD1. The germline gives CDR1 SGHTA, CDR2 FQGTGA. V dropped 1 base and J dropped 6; count of bases not matched to a gene: 8. The CDR3 consists of 16 residues. The CDR3 coding sequence is TGTGCCAGCAGCTTAATGGGACAGCTGAGCGCCGGGGAGCTGTTTTTT. Its translation: CASSLMGQLSAGELFF.

The chain carries TRBV18 and TRBJ2-6; possible D gene TRBD2, 6 bases. The CDR3 length is 18 residues. The V and J ends lost 5 bases and 1 base respectively, with 18 bases between them. From germline, CDR1 is KGHSH and CDR2 LQKENI. CDR3 amino acids: CASSMRGTDSSGANVLTF. The CDR3, as DNA: TGTGCCAGCTCAATGCGCGGGACCGACTCATCTGGGGCCAACGTCCTGACTTTC.

The V gene is TRBV30, the J gene TRBJ2-7; 7 bases are shared with TRBD1. The germline V gene has CDR1 GTSNPN and CDR2 SVGIG (reference sequence). The CDR3 consists of 13 residues. Losses at the gene ends were 5 bases for V and 0 bases for J; bases not matched to a gene: 4. CDR3 protein: CAWDRDFSYEQYF. The DNA for the CDR3 is TGTGCCTGGGACAGGGATTTCTCCTACGAGCAGTACTTC. The complete variable domain, with remaining parts taken from reference TRBV30 and TRBJ2-7, reads SQTIHQWPATLVQPVGSPLSLECTVEGTSNPNLYWYRQAAGRGLQLLFYSVGIGQISSEVPQNLSASRPQDRQFILSSKKLLLSDSGFYLCAWDRDFSYEQYFGPGTRLTVT.

The J gene is TRBJ1-2, the V gene TRBV19; TRBD1 aligns across 11 bases. The CDR3 contains 14 residues. CDR1 is LNHDA and CDR2 is SQIVND in the germline V gene (reference sequence). J gave up 7 bases and V 11 bases, and 12 bases lay outside the gene matches. CDR3 amino acids: CASCRSGTGGGYTF. The CDR3 DNA reads TGTGCCTCATGTAGATCGGGGACAGGGGGTGGCTACACCTTC. Supplemented by reference TRBV19 and TRBJ1-2, the full variable domain reads DGGITQSPKYLFRKEGQNVTLSCEQNLNHDAMYWYRQDPGQGLRLIYYSQIVNDFQKGDIAEGYSVSREKKESFPLTVTSAQKNPTAFYLCASCRSGTGGGYTFGSGTRLTVV.

A few counts support this clone. The genes are TRBV6-1 and TRBJ2-1; D may be TRBD2 (5 bases). This CDR3 region has 15 residues. Germline V gene lookup returns CDR1 MNHNS and CDR2 SASEGT. Trimming removed 3 bases at V and 0 bases at J, with 9 bases between. The DNA of the CDR3 is TGTGCCAGCAGTGAGAGGGAAAGCTCCTACAATGAGCAGTTCTTC. Translating it yields CASSERESSYNEQFF.

The rearrangement links TRBV7-3 to TRBJ2-2; 7 bases are a match to TRBD1. Germline-derived CDR1 and CDR2 are SGHTA and FQGTGA. CDR3 length equals 15 residues. Trimming cost V 5 bases and J 3 bases; bases outside gene matches: 6. The chain's CDR3 is CASSPMTGHTGELFF. The CDR3 DNA sequence: TGTGCCAGCAGCCCCATGACAGGGCACACCGGGGAGCTGTTTTTT.

The CDR3 protein is CAIRGTGSLTHEQYF. CDR3 in DNA: TGTGCCATCAGAGGGACAGGGAGTCTGACCCACGAGCAGTACTTC. This chain joins TRBV10-3 and TRBJ2-7, with 9 bases fitting TRBD1. The CDR3 has 15 residues. With 6 bases clipped from V and 5 bases from J, the junction kept 11 bases outside the gene matches. CDR1 ENHRY and CDR2 SYGVKD come from the germline V gene.